A single sample gave rise to the 31 T cell receptor beta chains below, sequenced in a study of beta chain features in type 1 diabetes. Every isolated RNA sample was fully reverse transcribed, so sequencing captured expressed TCRB transcripts. Clones were sequenced by immunoSEQ multiplex PCR, and TCRdb holds only the in-frame ones, with some missing. The top ten clones hold 0.035% to 0.04% of a sample with some 660,000 clones, about 14% of them seen once. The antigens for these receptors are not known. Regarding the study as a whole: Moderate but significant shortening of TCRB CDR3s was recorded in all four CD4+ subsets from Type 1 diabetes patients.

Sequenced: naive CD4+ T cells from blood. The receptors stem from a man aged 18 to 30 with type 1 diabetes.

There are a few counts of this clone. This sequence joins TRBV10-3 and TRBJ1-5; 8 bases are shared with TRBD1. This CDR3 contains 14 residues. Germline lookup yields CDR1 ENHRY and CDR2 SYGVKD. J was trimmed by 6 bases and V by 7 bases; bases with no gene match: 8. The CDR3 region is CAIKPDRGSQPQHF. Here the CDR3 DNA reads TGTGCCATCAAACCAGACAGGGGCAGTCAGCCCCAGCATTTT.

V and J are TRBV4-2 and TRBJ1-6, with D hard to call. Germline loops: CDR1 LGHNA, CDR2 YNFKEQ. The CDR3 extends over 14 amino acids. V was clipped by 0 bases and J by 4 bases, with 4 bases between them. The CDR3 here is CASSQDSYNSPLHF. The CDR3, as DNA: TGTGCCAGCAGCCAAGATTCGTATAATTCACCCCTCCACTTT.

The V gene is TRBV9, the J gene TRBJ2-2; TRBD2 is a possible D gene (6 bases). The CDR3 covers 16 residues. From germline, CDR1 is SGDLS and CDR2 YYNGEE. Trimming pared 1 base from V and 2 bases from J, leaving 12 bases between. The DNA for the CDR3 is TGTGCCAGCAGCGTACCCCAGCGGGCTAACACCGGGGAGCTGTTTTTT. Translating it yields CASSVPQRANTGELFF.

Only a few counts were recorded for this clone. The chain couples TRBV29-1 to TRBJ2-5, with TRBD1 matching 7 bases. With 4 bases clipped from V and 4 bases from J, the junction kept 3 bases outside the gene matches. The CDR3 is 12 residues long. CDR1 and CDR2 from the germline V gene are SQVTM and ANQGSEA. The chain's CDR3 is CSVAAGGETQYF. The CDR3 DNA is TGCAGCGTTGCGGCAGGGGGAGAGACCCAGTACTTC.

In this sample, this clone turned up a few times. The chain carries TRBV27 and TRBJ2-5; TRBD2 aligns across 8 bases. Germline assignment: CDR1 MNHEY and CDR2 SMNVEV (reference sequence). CDR3 length equals 15 residues. J lost 2 bases, V lost 2 bases, and 4 bases had no gene match. The CDR3 is CASSLLAGLQETQYF. DNA for the CDR3: TGTGCCAGCAGTTTACTAGCGGGCCTACAAGAGACCCAGTACTTC.

This clone has more than one count but fewer than ten. The rearrangement joins TRBV29-1 to TRBJ2-4; maybe TRBD1 (6 bases). This CDR3 comprises 13 residues. V lost 4 bases and J 2 bases, leaving 9 bases between the germline ends. Germline V CDR1 and CDR2: SQVTM, ANQGSEA. The CDR3 DNA reads as TGCAGCGTTGTTGACAGGTCCAAAAACATTCAGTACTTC. Its protein is CSVVDRSKNIQYF.

A few counts support this clone. The chain joins TRBV19 to TRBJ2-4; D ambiguous. Trimming shortened V by 0 bases and J by 0 bases, and 12 bases separated the two germline ends. This CDR3 contains 17 residues. The V gene's germline CDR1 is LNHDA and CDR2 SQIVND (reference sequence). CDR3 DNA sequence: TGTGCCAGTAGTATAGATCCCAGCCCCCGAGCCAAAAACATTCAGTACTTC. Protein: CASSIDPSPRAKNIQYF.

This chain joins TRBV7-9 and TRBJ2-7, with D possibly TRBD2 on 5 matching bases. Germline CDR1 and CDR2: SEHNR and FQNEAQ (reference sequence). The CDR3 extends over 13 amino acids. V gave up 3 bases and J gave up 4 bases, with 10 bases separating them. The CDR3 region is CASSFTSGYEQYF. In DNA form, the CDR3 reads TGTGCCAGCAGCTTCACGTCGGGATACGAGCAGTACTTC.

This chain uses TRBV5-4 with TRBJ2-5, with D possibly being TRBD1 (7 bases). Germline-derived CDR1 and CDR2 are SGHNT and YYREEE (reference sequence). Between the trimmed V and J ends, which lost 5 bases and 1 base, there was a span of 12 bases. The CDR3 consists of 14 residues. CDR3 in DNA: TGTGCCAGCAGGCGACAGGGACTCCAAGAGACCCAGTACTTC. It is translated as CASRRQGLQETQYF.

The J gene is TRBJ1-1, the V gene TRBV30; tentative D call: TRBD1 (5 bases). Trimming removed 2 bases at V and 7 bases at J, with 11 bases between. The CDR3 extends over 12 amino acids. Germline V gives CDR1 GTSNPN, CDR2 SVGIG (reference sequence). CDR3 in DNA: TGTGCCTGGAGTACCCAGGGCGGTGAAGCTTTCTTT. Its protein is CAWSTQGGEAFF. The full variable domain, rest sourced from reference TRBV30 and TRBJ1-1, is SQTIHQWPATLVQPVGSPLSLECTVEGTSNPNLYWYRQAAGRGLQLLFYSVGIGQISSEVPQNLSASRPQDRQFILSSKKLLLSDSGFYLCAWSTQGGEAFFGQGTRLTVV.

The chain uses TRBV14 and TRBJ2-3; D is ambiguous. The V end was cut by 4 bases, the J end by 10 bases, with 12 bases between. CDR1 is SGHDN and CDR2 is FVKESK in the germline V gene. This CDR3 comprises 12 residues. DNA of the CDR3: TGTGCCAGCAGCCTATCGGAAACTTCGCAGTATTTT. Translated: CASSLSETSQYF.

There are a few counts of this clone. The J gene is TRBJ2-5, the V gene TRBV18; the D gene is possibly TRBD2 (5 bases). The CDR3 runs to 16 residues. Trimming pared 3 bases from V and 2 bases from J, leaving 16 bases between. Germline CDR1 reads KGHSH; CDR2 reads LQKENI. CDR3 loop: CASSPGPRDLQETQYF. The CDR3 DNA follows: TGTGCCAGCTCACCTGGACCCCGGGATTTACAAGAGACCCAGTACTTC.

This clone turned up a few times. V and J are TRBV5-1 and TRBJ1-3, with D unclear. The CDR3 runs 15 residues. In germline, CDR1 is SGHRS, CDR2 YFSETQ. Trimming pared 4 bases from V and 0 bases from J, leaving 11 bases between. The CDR3 DNA follows: TGCGCCAGCAGCCTGGACTCACGCTCTGGAAACACCATATATTTT. The encoded protein is CASSLDSRSGNTIYF.

The chain links TRBV9 to TRBJ2-4; possible D gene TRBD2, 6 bases. Trimming removed 4 bases at V and 2 bases at J, with 19 bases between. Germline V gives CDR1 SGDLS, CDR2 YYNGEE. The CDR3 runs to 17 residues. The CDR3 sequence is CASSPRRGDGTKNIQYF. In DNA form, the CDR3 reads TGTGCCAGCAGCCCCCGGAGGGGTGACGGCACCAAAAACATTCAGTACTTC.

A few counts support this clone. This same CDR3 is encoded by further DNA sequences in the sample. The chain links TRBV30 to TRBJ1-5; the D gene is possibly TRBD1 (5 bases). Trimming took off 3 bases at V and 0 bases at J, with 6 bases between the two ends. The CDR3 totals 13 residues. CDR1 is GTSNPN and CDR2 is SVGIG in the germline V gene (reference sequence). CDR3 protein: CAWRGGSNQPQHF. The CDR3 DNA reads TGTGCCTGGAGGGGGGGTAGCAATCAGCCCCAGCATTTT.

The V and J genes are TRBV28 and TRBJ1-1; possible D gene TRBD1, 5 bases. Trimming left V 8 bases short and J 1 base short, with 8 bases between. CDR1 and CDR2 from the germline V gene are MDHEN and SYDVKM. There are 12 residues in the CDR3. The CDR3 spells CASPGPNTEAFF. The CDR3 coding sequence is TGTGCCAGCCCGGGGCCGAACACTGAAGCTTTCTTT.

V is TRBV14 and J is TRBJ1-1; TRBD1 might be the D (6 bases). V was pared by 1 base and J by 10 bases, with 19 bases between. The CDR3 is 15 amino acids. The germline gives CDR1 SGHDN, CDR2 FVKESK. CDR3 sequence: CASSQGTGNAVGAFF. CDR3 sequence (DNA): TGTGCCAGCAGCCAAGGAACAGGGAATGCTGTAGGAGCTTTCTTT.

CDR3 sequence (DNA): TGTGCCAGCAGTCCCCTCTCTGGGGCCAACGTCCTGACTTTC. This gives the protein CASSPLSGANVLTF. V and J are TRBV27 and TRBJ2-6; D remains ambiguous. The CDR3 is 14 residues long. Trimming took 5 bases from V and 0 from J, leaving 5 bases between them. Germline V lookup: CDR1 MNHEY, CDR2 SMNVEV (reference sequence). The whole variable domain, filled in from reference TRBV27 and TRBJ2-6, reads EAQVTQNPRYLITVTGKKLTVTCSQNMNHEYMSWYRQDPGLGLRQIYYSMNVEVTDKGDVPEGYKVSRKEKRNFPLILESPSPNQTSLYFCASSPLSGANVLTFGAGSRLTVL.

This clone was detected a few times. The chain uses TRBV5-4 and TRBJ1-6; the D is unclear. The germline V gene encodes CDR1 SGHNT and CDR2 YYREEE (reference sequence). This CDR3 contains 14 residues. Trimming removed 0 bases from V and 7 bases from J, with 8 bases in between. Here the CDR3 reads CASSLAGINSPLHF. DNA for the CDR3: TGTGCCAGCAGCTTGGCGGGGATAAATTCACCCCTCCACTTT.

A few counts support this clone. An end of the junction differs from the germline gene, which may be a read error. This chain uses TRBV5-8 with TRBJ1-5, with 9 bases fitting TRBD1. Germline CDR1 SGHTS, CDR2 YDEGEE. CDR3 length: 15 amino acids. The CDR3 DNA is TGTGCCAGCAGCTTAGGGGGACAGGGAAATCTGCCCCAGCATTTT. This sequence encodes CASSLGGQGNLPQHF.

This chain joins TRBV18 and TRBJ2-5, with no clear D. Trimming cost V 5 bases and J 7 bases, with 11 bases left between them. This CDR3 has 12 residues. CDR1 is KGHSH, CDR2 LQKENI, per germline. CDR3 sequence: CASSGQDGTQYF. CDR3 bases: TGTGCCAGCTCAGGGCAGGACGGGACCCAGTACTTC. The full variable domain, its missing parts supplied by reference TRBV18 and TRBJ2-5, is NAGVMQNPRHLVRRRGQEARLRCSPMKGHSHVYWYRQLPEEGLKFMVYLQKENIIDESGMPKERFSAEFPKEGPSILRIQQVVRGDSAAYFCASSGQDGTQYFGPGTRLLVL.

V and J are TRBV5-1 and TRBJ2-3; the D gene is possibly TRBD1 (8 bases). Germline V lookup: CDR1 SGHRS, CDR2 YFSETQ. The germline V and J ends were trimmed by 3 bases and 3 bases, with 17 bases remaining between them. The CDR3 consists of 16 residues. This CDR3 reads CASSYNRGGLTDTQYF. CDR3 DNA: TGCGCCAGCAGCTACAACAGGGGGGGTTTAACAGATACGCAGTATTTT.

The CDR3 coding sequence is TGTGCCATCAGTGCAGGGGACCCGGGGCAGCCCCAGCATTTT. It translates to CAISAGDPGQPQHF. This chain uses TRBV10-3 with TRBJ1-5, with TRBD1 as a possible D gene (6 bases). The CDR3 runs 14 residues. V was shortened by 4 bases and J by 7 bases, with 14 bases between the two germline ends. Germline CDR1 reads ENHRY; CDR2 reads SYGVKD.

This clone was observed a handful of times. The V gene is TRBV5-1, the J gene TRBJ2-5, with D possibly matching TRBD1 (6 bases). This CDR3 region has 14 residues. V lost 4 bases and J 4 bases, leaving 14 bases between the germline ends. The germline V gene has CDR1 SGHRS and CDR2 YFSETQ. CDR3 loop: CASSPRGRGETQYF. The CDR3 region has the DNA TGCGCCAGCAGCCCCCGGGGCAGGGGAGAGACCCAGTACTTC.

The chain uses TRBV28 and TRBJ2-2; the match to TRBD1 covers 9 bases. Trimming cost V 7 bases and J 7 bases; bases outside gene matches: 10. Germline lookup yields CDR1 MDHEN and CDR2 SYDVKM. The CDR3 sequence is 15 residues long. DNA of the CDR3: TGTGCCAGCACCCGTGCGGACAGGGGACTCGGGGAGCTGTTTTTT. Encoded protein: CASTRADRGLGELFF.

This clone occurred a few times. This chain links TRBV5-6 with TRBJ1-4, with TRBD1 identical over 7 bases. Trimming at V came to 1 base and at J to 15 bases, leaving 6 bases not matched to a gene. CDR1 is SGHDT and CDR2 is YYEEEE in the germline V gene. This CDR3 has 12 amino acids. CDR3 residues: CASSLMGQTMFF. The DNA for the CDR3 is TGTGCCAGCAGCTTGATGGGACAGACAATGTTTTTT.

The chain is built from TRBV30 and TRBJ2-7; 8 bases line up with TRBD1. V lost 5 bases, J lost 5 bases, and 8 bases stayed unmatched. The V gene's germline CDR1 is GTSNPN and CDR2 SVGIG (reference sequence). This CDR3 region has 13 residues. The CDR3 protein is CAWATGGTHEQYF. CDR3 nucleotides: TGTGCCTGGGCCACAGGGGGAACCCACGAGCAGTACTTC.

The chain is built from TRBV5-1 and TRBJ1-1; no clear D gene. V gave up 4 bases and J gave up 0 bases, with 10 bases separating them. The V gene's germline CDR1 is SGHRS and CDR2 YFSETQ. The CDR3 consists of 14 residues. The CDR3 DNA follows: TGCGCCAGCAGCGAAGGCCCCTTGAACACTGAAGCTTTCTTT. It specifies CASSEGPLNTEAFF.

J is TRBJ1-4 and V is TRBV7-9, with 9 bases identical to TRBD1. Germline loops: CDR1 SEHNR, CDR2 FQNEAQ (reference sequence). This CDR3 has 15 amino acids. V shed 2 bases and J 8 bases; nucleotides not matched to a gene: 6. DNA for the CDR3: TGTGCCAGCAGCTTATGGGGACAGGGTGACGAAAAACTGTTTTTT. It codes for CASSLWGQGDEKLFF.

A few counts support this clone. The chain employs TRBV5-4 and TRBJ1-2, with D unresolved. Trimming left V 3 bases short and J 8 bases short, with 20 bases between. Looked up from germline, CDR1 is SGHNT and CDR2 is YYREEE (reference sequence). CDR3 length: 15 amino acids. CDR3 coding DNA: TGTGCCAGCAGCTCTCGGGTCGATCTCCAACGGGGCTACACCTTC. Encoded protein: CASSSRVDLQRGYTF.

The chain couples TRBV7-9 to TRBJ1-4; D is unresolved. V gave up 1 base and J gave up 8 bases, with 14 bases separating them. Germline assignment: CDR1 SEHNR and CDR2 FQNEAQ (reference sequence). CDR3 length: 15 residues. The chain's CDR3 is CASSLGAPGDEKLFF. Written as DNA, the CDR3 is TGTGCCAGCAGCTTAGGGGCACCAGGTGACGAAAAACTGTTTTTT.